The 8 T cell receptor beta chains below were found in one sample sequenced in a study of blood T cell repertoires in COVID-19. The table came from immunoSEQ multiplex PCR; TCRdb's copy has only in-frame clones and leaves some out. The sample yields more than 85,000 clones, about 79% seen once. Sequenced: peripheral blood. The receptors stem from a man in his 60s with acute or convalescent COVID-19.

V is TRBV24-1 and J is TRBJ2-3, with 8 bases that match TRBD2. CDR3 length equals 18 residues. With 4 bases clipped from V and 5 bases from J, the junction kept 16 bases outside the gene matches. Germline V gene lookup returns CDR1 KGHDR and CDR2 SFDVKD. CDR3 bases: TGTGCCACCAGTGACGTCGTGGAAGCGGGGGCAGGGATAGATACGCAGTATTTT. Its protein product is CATSDVVEAGAGIDTQYF.

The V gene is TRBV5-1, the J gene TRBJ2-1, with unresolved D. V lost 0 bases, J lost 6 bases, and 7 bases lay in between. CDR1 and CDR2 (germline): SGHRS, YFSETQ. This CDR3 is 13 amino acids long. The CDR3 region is CASSLEPSNEQFF. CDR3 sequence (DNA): TGCGCCAGCAGCTTGGAACCGAGCAATGAGCAGTTCTTC.

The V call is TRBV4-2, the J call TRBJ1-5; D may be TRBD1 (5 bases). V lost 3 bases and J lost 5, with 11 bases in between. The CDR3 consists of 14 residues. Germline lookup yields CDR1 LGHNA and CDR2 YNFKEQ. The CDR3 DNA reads TGTGCCAGCAGCCAGAGGGGAGGGGATCAGCCCCAGCATTTT. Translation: CASSQRGGDQPQHF.

In nucleotides, the CDR3 is TGTGCCAGCAGCTTATCGACTGGTACTCGAGGGGGCACTGAAGCTTTCTTT. This encodes CASSLSTGTRGGTEAFF. The chain couples TRBV11-2 to TRBJ1-1; maybe TRBD1 (6 bases). Germline CDR1 is SGHAT and CDR2 is FQNNGV. V gave up 2 bases and J gave up 4 bases, with 20 bases separating them. There are 17 residues in the CDR3.

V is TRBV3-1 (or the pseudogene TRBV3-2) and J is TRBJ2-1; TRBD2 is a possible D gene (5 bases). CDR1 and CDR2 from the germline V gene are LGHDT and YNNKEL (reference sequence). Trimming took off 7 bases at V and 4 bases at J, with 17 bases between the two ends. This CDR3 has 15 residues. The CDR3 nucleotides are TGTGCCAGCACCCCTAGCAGTTTAGGGTACAATGAGCAGTTCTTC. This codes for CASTPSSLGYNEQFF.

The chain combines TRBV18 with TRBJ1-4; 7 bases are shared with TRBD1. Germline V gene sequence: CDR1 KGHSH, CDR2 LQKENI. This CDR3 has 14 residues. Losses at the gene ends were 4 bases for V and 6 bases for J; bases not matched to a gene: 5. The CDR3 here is CASSQGATDEKLFF. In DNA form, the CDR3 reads TGTGCCAGCTCACAGGGGGCGACGGATGAAAAACTGTTTTTT.

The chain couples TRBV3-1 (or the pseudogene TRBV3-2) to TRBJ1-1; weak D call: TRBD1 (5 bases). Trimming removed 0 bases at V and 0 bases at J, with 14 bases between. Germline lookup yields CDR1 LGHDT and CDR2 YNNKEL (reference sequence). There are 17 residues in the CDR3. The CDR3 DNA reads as TGTGCCAGCAGCCAAGAATTGATCGCCAGGGTGAACACTGAAGCTTTCTTT. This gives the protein CASSQELIARVNTEAFF.

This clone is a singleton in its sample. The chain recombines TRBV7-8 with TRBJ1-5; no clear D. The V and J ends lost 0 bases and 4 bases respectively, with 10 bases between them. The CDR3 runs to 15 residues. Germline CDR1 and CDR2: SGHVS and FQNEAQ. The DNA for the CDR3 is TGTGCCAGCAGCTTAGCCTACGCGGCTAATCAGCCCCAGCATTTT. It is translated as CASSLAYAANQPQHF.